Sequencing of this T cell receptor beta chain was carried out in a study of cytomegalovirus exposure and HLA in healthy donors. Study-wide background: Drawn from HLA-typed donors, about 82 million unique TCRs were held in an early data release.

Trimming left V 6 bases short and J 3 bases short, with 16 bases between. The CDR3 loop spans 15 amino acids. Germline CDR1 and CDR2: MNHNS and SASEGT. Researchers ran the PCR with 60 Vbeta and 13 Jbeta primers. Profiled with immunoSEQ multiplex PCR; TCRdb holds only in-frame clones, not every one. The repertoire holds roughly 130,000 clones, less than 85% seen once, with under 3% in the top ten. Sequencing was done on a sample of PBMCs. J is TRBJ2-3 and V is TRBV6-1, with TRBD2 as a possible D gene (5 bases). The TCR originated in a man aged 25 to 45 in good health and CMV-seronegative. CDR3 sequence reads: CASSDLVGATDTQYF. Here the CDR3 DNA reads TGTGCCAGCAGCGATCTTGTGGGAGCGACAGATACGCAGTATTTT.